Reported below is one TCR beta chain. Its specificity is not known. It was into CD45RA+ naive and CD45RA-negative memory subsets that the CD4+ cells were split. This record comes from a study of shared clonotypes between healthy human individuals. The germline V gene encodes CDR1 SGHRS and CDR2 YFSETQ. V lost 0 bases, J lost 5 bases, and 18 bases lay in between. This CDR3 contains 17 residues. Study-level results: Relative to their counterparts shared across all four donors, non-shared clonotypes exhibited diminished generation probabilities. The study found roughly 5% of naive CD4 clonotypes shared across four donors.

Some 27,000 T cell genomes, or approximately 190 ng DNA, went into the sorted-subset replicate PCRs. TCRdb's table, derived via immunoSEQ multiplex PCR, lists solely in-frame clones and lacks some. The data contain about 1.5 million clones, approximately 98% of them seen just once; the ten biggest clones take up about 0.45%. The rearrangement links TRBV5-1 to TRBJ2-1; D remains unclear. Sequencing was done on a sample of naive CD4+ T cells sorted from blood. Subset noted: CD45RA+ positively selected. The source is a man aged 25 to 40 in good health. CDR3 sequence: CASSLVPSTLRHNEQFF. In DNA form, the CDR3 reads TGCGCCAGCAGCTTGGTGCCGTCTACCCTACGGCACAATGAGCAGTTCTTC.